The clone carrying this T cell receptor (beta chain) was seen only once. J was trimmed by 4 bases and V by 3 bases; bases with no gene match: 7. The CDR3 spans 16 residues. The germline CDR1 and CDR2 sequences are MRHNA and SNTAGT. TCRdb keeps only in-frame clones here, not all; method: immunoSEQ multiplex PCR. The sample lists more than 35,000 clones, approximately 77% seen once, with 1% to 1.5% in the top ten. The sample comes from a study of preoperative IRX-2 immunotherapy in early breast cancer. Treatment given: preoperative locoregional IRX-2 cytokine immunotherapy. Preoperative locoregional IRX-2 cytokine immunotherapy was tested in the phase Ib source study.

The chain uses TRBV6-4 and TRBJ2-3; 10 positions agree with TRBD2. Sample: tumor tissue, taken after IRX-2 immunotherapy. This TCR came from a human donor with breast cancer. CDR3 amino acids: CASSEAGGRLADTQYF. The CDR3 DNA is TGTGCCAGCAGTGAAGCGGGGGGGCGGTTGGCAGATACGCAGTATTTT.